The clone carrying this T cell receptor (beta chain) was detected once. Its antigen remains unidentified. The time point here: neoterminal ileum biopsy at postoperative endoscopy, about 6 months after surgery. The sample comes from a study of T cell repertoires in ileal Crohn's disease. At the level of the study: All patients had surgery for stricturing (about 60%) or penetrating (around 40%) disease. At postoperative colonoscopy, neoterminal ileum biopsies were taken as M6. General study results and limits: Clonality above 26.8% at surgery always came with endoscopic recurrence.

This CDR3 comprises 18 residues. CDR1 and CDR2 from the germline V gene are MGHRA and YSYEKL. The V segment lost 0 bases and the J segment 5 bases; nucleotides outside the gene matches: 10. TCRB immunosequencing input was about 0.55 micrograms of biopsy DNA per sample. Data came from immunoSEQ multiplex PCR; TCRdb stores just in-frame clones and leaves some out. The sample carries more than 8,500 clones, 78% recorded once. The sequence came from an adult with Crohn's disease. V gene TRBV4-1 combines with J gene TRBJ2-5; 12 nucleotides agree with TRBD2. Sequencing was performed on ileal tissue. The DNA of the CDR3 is TGCGCCAGCAGCCAAGATCTGACTAGCGGGGGCCTACGGGAGACCCAGTACTTC. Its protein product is CASSQDLTSGGLRETQYF.